These T cell receptor beta chains were read from a single sample in a study of cytomegalovirus exposure and HLA in healthy donors. Measured with immunoSEQ multiplex PCR; TCRdb has only the in-frame clones, and not every one. The sample has 100,000 to 120,000 clones; 90% to 97% are singletons. The sample taken for sequencing was PBMCs. The receptors were gathered from a woman in her late teens or twenties in good health and CMV-seronegative. Both conserved end residues are part of each CDR3. The D gene is left open where the match is weak. The listing skips clone size in some rows; elsewhere it reads once, few, many or a size class.

clone_size: .
d_call: TRBD1
v_call: TRBV6-6
j_call: TRBJ2-7
cdr3_aa: CASSPDRGASYEQYF
cdr3_nt: TGTGCCAGCAGCCCTGACAGGGGGGCCTCCTACGAGCAGTACTTC

clone_size: .
d_call: TRBD1
v_call: TRBV5-1
j_call: TRBJ2-5
cdr3_aa: CASSLARHRGGQETQYF
cdr3_nt: TGCGCCAGCAGCTTGGCCAGACACAGGGGTGGCCAAGAGACCCAGTACTTC

clone_size: .
d_call: .
v_call: TRBV6-5
j_call: TRBJ1-1
cdr3_aa: CASSYSREKDTEAFF
cdr3_nt: TGTGCCAGCAGTTACTCGCGGGAGAAGGACACTGAAGCTTTCTTT

clone_size: .
d_call: .
v_call: TRBV7-9
j_call: TRBJ1-2
cdr3_aa: CASQQVSGGYTF
cdr3_nt: TGTGCCAGCCAACAAGTCTCGGGAGGCTACACCTTC

clone_size: .
d_call: .
v_call: TRBV5-4
j_call: TRBJ1-2
cdr3_aa: CASSPGVTYGYTF
cdr3_nt: TGTGCCAGCAGCCCGGGGGTGACCTATGGCTACACCTTC

clone_size: .
d_call: .
v_call: TRBV9
j_call: TRBJ2-5
cdr3_aa: CASSVETGRQETQYF
cdr3_nt: TGTGCCAGCAGCGTAGAGACAGGGAGGCAAGAGACCCAGTACTTC

clone_size: .
d_call: .
v_call: TRBV25-1
j_call: TRBJ1-6
cdr3_aa: CASSSGQKYSPLHF
cdr3_nt: TGTGCCAGCAGCAGCGGGCAGAAATATTCACCCCTCCACTTT

clone_size: .
d_call: TRBD2
v_call: TRBV7-3
j_call: TRBJ2-1
cdr3_aa: CASSDLREGENEQFF
cdr3_nt: TGTGCCAGCAGCGACCTCCGGGAGGGCGAGAATGAGCAGTTCTTC

clone_size: .
d_call: TRBD1
v_call: TRBV9
j_call: TRBJ2-7
cdr3_aa: CASSARGTGKNEQYF
cdr3_nt: TGTGCCAGCAGCGCCCGTGGGACAGGCAAAAACGAGCAGTACTTC

clone_size: .
d_call: .
v_call: TRBV6-5
j_call: TRBJ1-2
cdr3_aa: CASSWGSGYGYTF
cdr3_nt: TGTGCCAGCAGTTGGGGCAGTGGCTATGGCTACACCTTC

clone_size: once
d_call: TRBD1
v_call: TRBV28
j_call: TRBJ1-2
cdr3_aa: CASEPTGGGGYGYTF
cdr3_nt: TGTGCCAGCGAACCTACAGGGGGCGGGGGCTATGGCTACACCTTC

clone_size: .
d_call: TRBD1
v_call: TRBV18
j_call: TRBJ2-1
cdr3_aa: CASSADRGLKNEQFF
cdr3_nt: TGTGCCAGCTCGGCGGACAGGGGGCTGAAAAATGAGCAGTTCTTC

clone_size: .
d_call: .
v_call: TRBV4-2
j_call: TRBJ2-3
cdr3_aa: CASSQVVTGSPSTDTQYF
cdr3_nt: TGTGCCAGCAGCCAAGTCGTAACAGGGTCCCCTAGCACAGATACGCAGTATTTT

clone_size: .
d_call: .
v_call: TRBV28
j_call: TRBJ2-7
cdr3_aa: CASSFRGIYEQYF
cdr3_nt: TGTGCCAGCAGTTTTAGGGGGATCTACGAGCAGTACTTC

clone_size: .
d_call: TRBD1
v_call: TRBV5-8
j_call: TRBJ2-7
cdr3_aa: CASSYRDRGYEQYF
cdr3_nt: TGTGCCAGCAGCTACCGGGACAGGGGATACGAGCAGTACTTC

clone_size: .
d_call: TRBD1
v_call: TRBV4-1
j_call: TRBJ2-2
cdr3_aa: CASSRGQGTNTGELFF
cdr3_nt: TGCGCCAGCAGCCGAGGACAGGGGACGAACACCGGGGAGCTGTTTTTT

clone_size: .
d_call: .
v_call: TRBV19
j_call: TRBJ1-1
cdr3_aa: CASRKTTGLNTEAFF
cdr3_nt: TGTGCCAGCAGAAAAACGACAGGACTGAACACTGAAGCTTTCTTT

clone_size: .
d_call: .
v_call: TRBV5-1
j_call: TRBJ1-5
cdr3_aa: CASRVGLDQPQHF
cdr3_nt: TGCGCCAGCAGAGTAGGACTAGACCAGCCCCAGCATTTT

clone_size: .
d_call: TRBD1
v_call: TRBV7-2
j_call: TRBJ1-2
cdr3_aa: CASSRRQGQNYGYTF
cdr3_nt: TGTGCCAGCAGCCGCAGACAGGGCCAAAACTATGGCTACACCTTC

clone_size: .
d_call: TRBD1
v_call: TRBV11-3
j_call: TRBJ1-1
cdr3_aa: CASSGQGTGTEAFF
cdr3_nt: TGTGCCAGCAGCGGACAGGGAACGGGCACTGAAGCTTTCTTT

clone_size: .
d_call: TRBD1
v_call: TRBV5-5
j_call: TRBJ1-2
cdr3_aa: CASSPTGTGAYGYTF
cdr3_nt: TGTGCCAGCAGCCCAACCGGGACAGGGGCCTATGGCTACACCTTC

clone_size: .
d_call: TRBD1
v_call: TRBV5-1
j_call: TRBJ2-3
cdr3_aa: CASRLTGADTQYF
cdr3_nt: TGCGCCAGCAGGTTGACAGGGGCAGATACGCAGTATTTT

clone_size: .
d_call: TRBD1
v_call: TRBV5-8
j_call: TRBJ2-7
cdr3_aa: CASSWDRGTYEQYF
cdr3_nt: TGTGCCAGCAGCTGGGACAGGGGTACCTACGAGCAGTACTTC